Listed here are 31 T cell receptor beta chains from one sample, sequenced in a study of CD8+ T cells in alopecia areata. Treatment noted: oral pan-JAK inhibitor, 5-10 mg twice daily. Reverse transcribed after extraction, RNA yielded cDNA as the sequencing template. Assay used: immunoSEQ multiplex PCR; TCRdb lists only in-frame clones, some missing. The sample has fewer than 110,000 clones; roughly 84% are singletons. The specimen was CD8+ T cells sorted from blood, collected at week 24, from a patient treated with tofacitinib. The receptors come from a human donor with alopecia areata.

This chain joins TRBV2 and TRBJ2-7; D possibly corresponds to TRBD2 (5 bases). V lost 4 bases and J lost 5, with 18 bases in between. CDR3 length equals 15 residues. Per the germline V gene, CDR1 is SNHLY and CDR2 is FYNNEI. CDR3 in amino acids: CASSGALSSFHEQYF. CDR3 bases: TGTGCCAGCAGTGGGGCACTTTCTAGCTTCCACGAGCAGTACTTC.

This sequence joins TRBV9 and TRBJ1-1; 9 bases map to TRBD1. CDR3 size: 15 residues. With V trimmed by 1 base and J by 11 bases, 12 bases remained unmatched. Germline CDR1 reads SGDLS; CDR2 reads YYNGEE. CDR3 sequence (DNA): TGTGCCAGCAGCGTAACCCGGGACAGGGACTTCGGTGCTTTCTTT. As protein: CASSVTRDRDFGAFF.

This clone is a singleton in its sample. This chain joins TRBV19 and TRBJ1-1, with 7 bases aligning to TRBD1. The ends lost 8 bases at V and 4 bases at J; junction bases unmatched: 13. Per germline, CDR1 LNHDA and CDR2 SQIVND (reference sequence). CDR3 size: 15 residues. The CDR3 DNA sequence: TGTGCCAGTGAGAAAAGTCCGACAGGGCTCACTGAAGCTTTCTTT. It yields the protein CASEKSPTGLTEAFF.

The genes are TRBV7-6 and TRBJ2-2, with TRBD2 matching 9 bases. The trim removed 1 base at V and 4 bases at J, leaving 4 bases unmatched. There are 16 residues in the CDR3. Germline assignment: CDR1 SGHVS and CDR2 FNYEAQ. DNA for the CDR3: TGTGCCAGCAGCTTAGGAGCGCGGGGGGGCACCGGGGAGCTGTTTTTT. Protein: CASSLGARGGTGELFF.

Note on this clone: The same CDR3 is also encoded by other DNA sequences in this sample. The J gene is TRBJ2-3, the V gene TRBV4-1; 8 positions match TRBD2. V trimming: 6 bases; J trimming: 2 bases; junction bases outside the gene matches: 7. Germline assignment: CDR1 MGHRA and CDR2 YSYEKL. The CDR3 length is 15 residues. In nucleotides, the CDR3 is TGCGCCAGCAGTAGCGGGGAGACAGACACAGATACGCAGTATTTT. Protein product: CASSSGETDTDTQYF.

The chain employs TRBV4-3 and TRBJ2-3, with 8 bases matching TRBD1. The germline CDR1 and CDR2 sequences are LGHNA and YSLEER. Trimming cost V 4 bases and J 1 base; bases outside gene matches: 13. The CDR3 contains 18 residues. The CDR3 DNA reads TGCGCCAGCAGCCCCACCCGTTGGACAGGGCTAGGCACAGATACGCAGTATTTT. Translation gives CASSPTRWTGLGTDTQYF.

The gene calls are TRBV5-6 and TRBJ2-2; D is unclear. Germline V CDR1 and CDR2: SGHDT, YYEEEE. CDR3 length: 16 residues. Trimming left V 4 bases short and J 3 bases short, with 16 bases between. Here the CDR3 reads CASSLTRTPDTGELFF. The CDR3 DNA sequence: TGTGCCAGCAGCCTGACGCGTACCCCGGACACCGGGGAGCTGTTTTTT.

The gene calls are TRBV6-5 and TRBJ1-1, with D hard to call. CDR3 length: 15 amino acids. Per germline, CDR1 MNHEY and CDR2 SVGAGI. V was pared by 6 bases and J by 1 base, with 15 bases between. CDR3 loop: CASSRTTRANTEAFF. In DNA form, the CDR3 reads TGTGCCAGCAGCCGAACAACTCGGGCGAACACTGAAGCTTTCTTT.

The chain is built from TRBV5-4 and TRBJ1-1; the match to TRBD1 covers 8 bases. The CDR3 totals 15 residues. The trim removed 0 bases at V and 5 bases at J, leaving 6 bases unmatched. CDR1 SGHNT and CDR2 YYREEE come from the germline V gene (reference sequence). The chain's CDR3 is CASSLATTGGTEAFF. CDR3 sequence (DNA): TGTGCCAGCAGCTTGGCCACCACAGGGGGTACTGAAGCTTTCTTT.

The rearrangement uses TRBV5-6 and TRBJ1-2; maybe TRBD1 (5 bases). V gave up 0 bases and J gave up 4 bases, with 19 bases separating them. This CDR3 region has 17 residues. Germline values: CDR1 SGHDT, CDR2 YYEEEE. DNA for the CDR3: TGTGCCAGCAGCTTGGGAGTAGGGGTCCGGCCCTTCTATGGCTACACCTTC. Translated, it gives CASSLGVGVRPFYGYTF.

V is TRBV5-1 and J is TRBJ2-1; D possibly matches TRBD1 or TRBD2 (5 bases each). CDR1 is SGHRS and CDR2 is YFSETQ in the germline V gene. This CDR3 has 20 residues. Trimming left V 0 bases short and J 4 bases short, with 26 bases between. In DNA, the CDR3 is TGCGCCAGCAGCTTGGAACCGTGGGGGTCGAGGGGTGCTATTTACAATGAGCAGTTCTTC. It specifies CASSLEPWGSRGAIYNEQFF.

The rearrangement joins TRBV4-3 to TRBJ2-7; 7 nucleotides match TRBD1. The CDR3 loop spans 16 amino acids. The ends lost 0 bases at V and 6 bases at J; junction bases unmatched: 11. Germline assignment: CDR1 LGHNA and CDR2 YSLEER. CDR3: CASSQDPTGTPSEQYF. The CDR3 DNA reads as TGCGCCAGCAGCCAAGATCCGACAGGGACCCCTAGCGAGCAGTACTTC.

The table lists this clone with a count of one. The CDR3 loop reads CASSQGTGTYYEQYF. In DNA, the CDR3 is TGTGCCAGCAGCCAAGGGACAGGGACCTACTACGAGCAGTACTTC. The J gene is TRBJ2-7, the V gene TRBV7-8; 9 bases are shared with TRBD1. This CDR3 contains 15 residues. Germline CDR1 and CDR2: SGHVS and FQNEAQ. The V and J ends lost 5 bases and 3 bases, in that order; junction bases with no gene match: 8.

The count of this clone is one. The CDR3 nucleotides are TGCGCCAGCAGCCAAGATAGGGGGATAATGAACACTGAAGCTTTCTTT. As protein: CASSQDRGIMNTEAFF. The V gene is TRBV4-3, the J gene TRBJ1-1; D is perhaps TRBD1 (6 bases). This CDR3 is 16 amino acids long. Germline V gene data show CDR1 as LGHNA and CDR2 as YSLEER. V was pared by 0 bases and J by 0 bases, with 11 bases between.

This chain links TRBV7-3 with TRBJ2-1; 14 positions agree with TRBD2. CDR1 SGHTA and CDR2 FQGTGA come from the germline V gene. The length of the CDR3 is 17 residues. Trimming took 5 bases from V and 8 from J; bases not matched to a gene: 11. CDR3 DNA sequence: TGTGCCAGCAGCCCAGGACTAGCGGGGGGCCGTTGGGATGAGCAGTTCTTC. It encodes CASSPGLAGGRWDEQFF.

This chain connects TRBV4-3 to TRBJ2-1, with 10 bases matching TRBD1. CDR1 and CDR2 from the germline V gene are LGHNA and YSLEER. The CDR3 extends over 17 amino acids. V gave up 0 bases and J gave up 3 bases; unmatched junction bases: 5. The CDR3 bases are TGCGCCAGCAGCCAAGACGCGGGGGACAGGGGCTACAATGAGCAGTTCTTC. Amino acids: CASSQDAGDRGYNEQFF.

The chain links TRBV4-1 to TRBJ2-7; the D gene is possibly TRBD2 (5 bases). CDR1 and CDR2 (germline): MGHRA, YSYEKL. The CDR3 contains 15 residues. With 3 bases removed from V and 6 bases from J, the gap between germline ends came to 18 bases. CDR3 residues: CASSHDPLGAAEQYF. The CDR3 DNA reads TGCGCCAGCAGCCATGATCCCCTGGGAGCGGCCGAGCAGTACTTC.

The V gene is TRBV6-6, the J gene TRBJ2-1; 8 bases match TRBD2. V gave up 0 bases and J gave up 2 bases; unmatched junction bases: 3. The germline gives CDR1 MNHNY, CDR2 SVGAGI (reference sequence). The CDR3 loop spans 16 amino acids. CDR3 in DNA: TGTGCCAGCAGTTACTCGGGCGGGGGGACCTACAATGAGCAGTTCTTC. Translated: CASSYSGGGTYNEQFF.

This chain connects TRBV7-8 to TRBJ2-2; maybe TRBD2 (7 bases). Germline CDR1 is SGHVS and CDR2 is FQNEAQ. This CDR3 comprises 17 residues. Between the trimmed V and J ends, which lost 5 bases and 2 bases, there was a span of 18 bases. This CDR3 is CASSPEGGITNTGELFF. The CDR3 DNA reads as TGTGCCAGCAGCCCCGAGGGGGGGATTACCAACACCGGGGAGCTGTTTTTT.

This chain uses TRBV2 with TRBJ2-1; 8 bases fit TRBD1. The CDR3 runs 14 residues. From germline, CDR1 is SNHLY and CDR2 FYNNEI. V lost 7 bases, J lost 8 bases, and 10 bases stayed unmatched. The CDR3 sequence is CASTPGQGNHEQFF. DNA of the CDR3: TGTGCCAGCACCCCAGGACAGGGAAATCATGAGCAGTTCTTC. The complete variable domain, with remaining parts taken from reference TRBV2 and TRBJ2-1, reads EPEVTQTPSHQVTQMGQEVILRCVPISNHLYFYWYRQILGQKVEFLVSFYNNEISEKSEIFDDQFSVERPDGSNFTLKIRSTKLEDSAMYFCASTPGQGNHEQFFGPGTRLTVL.

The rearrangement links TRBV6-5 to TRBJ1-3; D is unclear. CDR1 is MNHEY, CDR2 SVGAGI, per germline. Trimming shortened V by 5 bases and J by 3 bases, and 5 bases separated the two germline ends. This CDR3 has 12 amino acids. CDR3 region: CASSASGNTIYF. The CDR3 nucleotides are TGTGCCAGCAGTGCTAGTGGAAACACCATATATTTT.

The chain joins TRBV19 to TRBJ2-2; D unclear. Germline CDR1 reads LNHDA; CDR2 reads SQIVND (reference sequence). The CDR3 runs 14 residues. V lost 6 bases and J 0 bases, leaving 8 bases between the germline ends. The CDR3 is CASSIVANTGELFF. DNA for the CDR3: TGTGCCAGTAGCATCGTCGCGAACACCGGGGAGCTGTTTTTT. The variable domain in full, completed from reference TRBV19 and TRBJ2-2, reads DGGITQSPKYLFRKEGQNVTLSCEQNLNHDAMYWYRQDPGQGLRLIYYSQIVNDFQKGDIAEGYSVSREKKESFPLTVTSAQKNPTAFYLCASSIVANTGELFFGEGSRLTVL.

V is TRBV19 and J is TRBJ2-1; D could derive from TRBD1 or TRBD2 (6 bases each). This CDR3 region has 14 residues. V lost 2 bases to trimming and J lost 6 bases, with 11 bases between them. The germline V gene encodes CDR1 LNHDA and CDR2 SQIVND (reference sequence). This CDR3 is CASSIQGRFNEQFF. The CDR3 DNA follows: TGTGCCAGTAGTATACAGGGGAGGTTCAATGAGCAGTTCTTC.

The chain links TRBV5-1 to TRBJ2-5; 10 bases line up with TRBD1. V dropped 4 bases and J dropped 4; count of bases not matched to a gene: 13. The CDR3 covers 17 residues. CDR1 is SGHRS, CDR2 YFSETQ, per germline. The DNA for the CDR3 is TGCGCCAGCAGCCCGGATGCCAGACAGGGGGCGGGAGAGACCCAGTACTTC. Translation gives CASSPDARQGAGETQYF.

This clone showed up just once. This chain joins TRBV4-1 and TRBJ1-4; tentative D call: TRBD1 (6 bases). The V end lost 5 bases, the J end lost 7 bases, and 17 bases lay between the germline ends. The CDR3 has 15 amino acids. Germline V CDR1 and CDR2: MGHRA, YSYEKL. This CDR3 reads CASSISWGLSEKLFF. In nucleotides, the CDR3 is TGCGCCAGCAGCATCTCCTGGGGGCTCAGTGAAAAACTGTTTTTT.

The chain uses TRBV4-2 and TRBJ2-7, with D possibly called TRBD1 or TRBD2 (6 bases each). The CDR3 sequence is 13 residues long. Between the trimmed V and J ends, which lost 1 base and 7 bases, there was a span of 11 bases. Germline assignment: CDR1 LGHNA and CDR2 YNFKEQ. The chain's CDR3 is CASSQVGGGEQYF. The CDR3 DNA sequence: TGTGCCAGCAGCCAAGTCGGGGGCGGGGAGCAGTACTTC.

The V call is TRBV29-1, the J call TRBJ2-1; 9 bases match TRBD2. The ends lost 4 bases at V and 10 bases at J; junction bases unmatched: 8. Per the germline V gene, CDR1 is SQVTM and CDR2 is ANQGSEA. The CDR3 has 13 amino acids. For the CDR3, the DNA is TGCAGCGTTGGAGTGGGACTAGCAGGGGAGCAGTTCTTC. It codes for CSVGVGLAGEQFF.

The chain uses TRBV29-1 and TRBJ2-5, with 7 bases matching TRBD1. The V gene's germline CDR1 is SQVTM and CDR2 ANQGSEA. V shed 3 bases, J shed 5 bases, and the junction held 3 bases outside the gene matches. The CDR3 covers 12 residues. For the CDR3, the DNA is TGCAGCGTTGAGACAGGGTGGGAGACCCAGTACTTC. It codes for CSVETGWETQYF.

This CDR3 is CASSLGRAGAYEQYF. CDR3 bases: TGTGCCAGCAGTTTAGGGAGGGCAGGAGCCTACGAGCAGTACTTC. The V call is TRBV28, the J call TRBJ2-7, with 7 bases that match TRBD2. CDR1 and CDR2 (germline): MDHEN, SYDVKM. V was pared by 2 bases and J by 2 bases, with 6 bases of the junction left unmatched. CDR3 length: 15 residues.

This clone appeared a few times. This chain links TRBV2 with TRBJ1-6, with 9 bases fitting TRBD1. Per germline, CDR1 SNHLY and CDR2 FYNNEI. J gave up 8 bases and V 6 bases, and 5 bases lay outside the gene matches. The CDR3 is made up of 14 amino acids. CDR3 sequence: CASSLTGGYSPLHF. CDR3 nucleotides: TGTGCCAGCAGCTTGACAGGGGGTTATTCACCCCTCCACTTT.

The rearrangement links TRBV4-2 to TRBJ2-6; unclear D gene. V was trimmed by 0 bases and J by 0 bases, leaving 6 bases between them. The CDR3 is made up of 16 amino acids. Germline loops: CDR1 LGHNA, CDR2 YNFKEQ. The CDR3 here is CASSQEASSGANVLTF. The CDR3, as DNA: TGTGCCAGCAGCCAAGAGGCAAGCTCTGGGGCCAACGTCCTGACTTTC.